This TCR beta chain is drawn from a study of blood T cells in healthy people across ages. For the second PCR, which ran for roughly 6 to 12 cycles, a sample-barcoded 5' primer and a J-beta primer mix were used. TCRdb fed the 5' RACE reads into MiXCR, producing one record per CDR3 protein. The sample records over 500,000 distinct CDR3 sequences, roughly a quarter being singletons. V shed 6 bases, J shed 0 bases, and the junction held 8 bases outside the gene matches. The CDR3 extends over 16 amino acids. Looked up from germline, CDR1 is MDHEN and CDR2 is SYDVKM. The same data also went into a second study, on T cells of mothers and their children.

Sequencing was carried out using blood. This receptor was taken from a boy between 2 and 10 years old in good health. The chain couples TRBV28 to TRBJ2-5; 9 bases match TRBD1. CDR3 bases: TGTGCCAGCAGAGTTCGGGACAGGGAGTACCAAGAGACCCAGTACTTC. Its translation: CASRVRDREYQETQYF.